Here is one TCR beta chain with its context. Original handling: Counts of nucleated cells, estimated from reference gene primer amplification, were obtained. Here immunoSEQ multiplex PCR was the method, and the copy in TCRdb shows in-frame clones only, minus some. D and trimming were read from the DNA, whereas the V and J calls and clone size are those reported in that table. The sample contains around 50,000 clones, under 90% of which appear only once. Germline V lookup: CDR1 SGHTA, CDR2 FQGTGA. The CDR3 loop spans 15 amino acids. V gave up 1 base and J gave up 5 bases; unmatched junction bases: 3. The data belong to a study of blood T cell repertoires in COVID-19. Whole-study context: Samples taken during acute and convalescent COVID-19 were collected in the United States, Italy and Spain. PBMCs, B-cell-depleted T cells, or T cells were the source of the cDNA or gDNA that made up the material.

The source is a man between 40 and 49 years old with active COVID-19. The material sequenced was peripheral blood. The rearrangement links TRBV7-3 to TRBJ2-1; 9 nucleotides match TRBD2. The CDR3 region has the DNA TGTGCCAGCAGCTTAAAAGTAGCGGGAGACAATGAGCAGTTCTTC. This encodes CASSLKVAGDNEQFF. The variable domain in full, completed from reference TRBV7-3 and TRBJ2-1, reads GAGVSQTPSNKVTEKGKYVELRCDPISGHTALYWYRQSLGQGPEFLIYFQGTGAADDSGLPNDRFFAVRPEGSVSTLKIQRTERGDSAVYLCASSLKVAGDNEQFFGPGTRLTVL.